Below are 7 T cell receptor beta chains sequenced from a single sample in a study of identical twins. TCRdb processed the 5' RACE reads anew with MiXCR; each CDR3 protein has one entry. The sample holds approximately 250,000 distinct CDR3 sequences, 6.5% seen once. Another study also made use of these data, one on T cells expressing NK-cell markers.

The sample comprised CD8+ T cells sorted from blood. The receptors here all came from a woman aged 18-29 years in good health.

The V call is TRBV4-3, the J call TRBJ2-7; 8 nucleotides match TRBD2. With V trimmed by 0 bases and J by 3 bases, 7 bases remained unmatched. The CDR3 runs 16 residues. Germline V lookup: CDR1 LGHNA, CDR2 YSLEER. This CDR3 reads CASSQERGLVNYEQYF. The CDR3 coding sequence is TGCGCCAGCAGCCAAGAAAGGGGACTAGTGAACTACGAGCAGTACTTC.

This clonotype was recorded many times. The CDR3 nucleotides read TGTGCCAGCAGGGCGGGTACGCAGTATTTT. This encodes CASRAGTQYF. V is TRBV12-3 or TRBV12-4 and J is TRBJ2-3, with D possibly being TRBD2 (5 bases). V lost 6 bases to trimming and J lost 8 bases, with 6 bases between them. The CDR3 totals 10 residues.

The V call is TRBV6-6, the J call TRBJ2-5, with D tentatively TRBD1 or TRBD2 (5 bases each). The germline V gene has CDR1 MNHNY and CDR2 SVGAGI (reference sequence). The V and J ends lost 4 bases and 5 bases respectively, with 11 bases between them. This CDR3 region has 13 residues. The CDR3 coding sequence is TGTGCCAGCAGTTCTCGGGGCGGGGAGACCCAGTACTTC. Encoded protein: CASSSRGGETQYF.

In this sample, this clonotype turned up a few times. The J gene is TRBJ2-7, the V gene TRBV11-3; D is tentatively TRBD1 or TRBD2 (5 bases each). Germline loops: CDR1 SGHNT, CDR2 YENEEA. Trimming took 1 base from V and 0 from J, leaving 10 bases between them. The CDR3 runs 15 residues. The DNA for the CDR3 is TGTGCCAGCAGCTTAGCCGGGGCCTTCTCCTACGAGCAGTACTTC. Translating gives CASSLAGAFSYEQYF. Filled out from reference TRBV11-3 and TRBJ2-7, the complete variable domain reads EAGVVQSPRYKIIEKKQPVAFWCNPISGHNTLYWYLQNLGQGPELLIRYENEEAVDDSQLPKDRFSAERLKGVDSTLKIQPAELGDSAVYLCASSLAGAFSYEQYFGPGTRLTVT.

The chain employs TRBV20-1 and TRBJ2-7; TRBD1 agrees at 7 bases. The CDR3 runs 14 residues. Germline V gene data show CDR1 as DFQATT and CDR2 as SNEGSKA (reference sequence). V lost 2 bases, J lost 2 bases, and 6 bases stayed unmatched. The CDR3 here is CSARSRGMTYEQYF. In DNA, the CDR3 is TGCAGTGCTAGATCCAGGGGGATGACCTACGAGCAGTACTTC.

The chain links TRBV12-3 or TRBV12-4 to TRBJ2-2; D is unclear. Deletions cut 6 bases from V and 0 bases from J, with 8 bases between. This CDR3 is 14 amino acids long. The CDR3 protein is CASRYDANTGELFF. The CDR3 DNA is TGTGCCAGCAGGTACGATGCGAACACCGGGGAGCTGTTTTTT.

The chain recombines TRBV27 with TRBJ2-3; D remains ambiguous. The CDR3 spans 13 residues. Germline CDR1 is MNHEY and CDR2 is SMNVEV (reference sequence). Trimming shortened V by 3 bases and J by 5 bases, and 9 bases separated the two germline ends. In nucleotides, the CDR3 is TGTGCCAGCAGTTTGGGAAGGATAGATACGCAGTATTTT. Its translation: CASSLGRIDTQYF.